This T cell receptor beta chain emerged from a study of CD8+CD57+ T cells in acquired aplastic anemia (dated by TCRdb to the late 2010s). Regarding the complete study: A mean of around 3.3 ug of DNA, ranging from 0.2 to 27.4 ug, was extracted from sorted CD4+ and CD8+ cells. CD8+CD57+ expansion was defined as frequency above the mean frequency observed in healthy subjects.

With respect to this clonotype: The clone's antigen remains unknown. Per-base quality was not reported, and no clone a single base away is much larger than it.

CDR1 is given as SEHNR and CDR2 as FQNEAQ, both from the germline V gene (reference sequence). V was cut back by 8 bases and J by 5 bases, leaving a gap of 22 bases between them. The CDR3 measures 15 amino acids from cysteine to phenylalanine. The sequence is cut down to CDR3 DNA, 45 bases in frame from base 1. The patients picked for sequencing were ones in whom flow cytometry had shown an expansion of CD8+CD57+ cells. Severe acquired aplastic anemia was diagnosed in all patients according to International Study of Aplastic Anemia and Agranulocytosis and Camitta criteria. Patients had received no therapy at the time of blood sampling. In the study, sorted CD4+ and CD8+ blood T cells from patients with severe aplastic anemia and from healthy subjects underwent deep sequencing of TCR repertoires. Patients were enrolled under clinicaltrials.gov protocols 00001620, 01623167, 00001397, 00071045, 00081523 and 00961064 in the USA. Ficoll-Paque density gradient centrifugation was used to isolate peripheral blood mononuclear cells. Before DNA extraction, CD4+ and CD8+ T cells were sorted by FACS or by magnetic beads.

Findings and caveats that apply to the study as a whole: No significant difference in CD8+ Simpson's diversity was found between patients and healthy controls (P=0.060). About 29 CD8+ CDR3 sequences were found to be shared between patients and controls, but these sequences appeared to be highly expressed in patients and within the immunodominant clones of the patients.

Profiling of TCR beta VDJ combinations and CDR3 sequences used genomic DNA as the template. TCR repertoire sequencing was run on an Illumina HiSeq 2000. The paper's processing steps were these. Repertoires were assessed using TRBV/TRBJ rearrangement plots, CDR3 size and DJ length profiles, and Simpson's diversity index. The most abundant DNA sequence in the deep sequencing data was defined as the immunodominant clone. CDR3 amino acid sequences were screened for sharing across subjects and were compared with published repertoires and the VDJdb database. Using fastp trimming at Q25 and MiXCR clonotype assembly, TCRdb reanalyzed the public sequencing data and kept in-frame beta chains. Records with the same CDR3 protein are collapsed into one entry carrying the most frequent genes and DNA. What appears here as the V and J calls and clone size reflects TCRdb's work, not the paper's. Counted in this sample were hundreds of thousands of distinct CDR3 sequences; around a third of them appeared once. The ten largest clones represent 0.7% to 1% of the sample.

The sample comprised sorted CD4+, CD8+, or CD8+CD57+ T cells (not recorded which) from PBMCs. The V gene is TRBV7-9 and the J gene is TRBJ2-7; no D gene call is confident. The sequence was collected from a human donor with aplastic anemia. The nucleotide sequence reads TGTGCCAGCTCTCAGAACCAGGATTCGGTTGACGAGCAGTACTTC. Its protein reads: CASSQNQDSVDEQYF.